This TCR beta chain was observed in a study of a mutant IDH1 vaccine in newly diagnosed glioma. The wider study: Previous care, which was radiotherapy, temozolomide, or both, most often involved both. Findings of the study overall: Vaccine-induced immune responses were detected in roughly 92% of patients. Pseudoprogression seemed unrelated to changes in top peripheral T cell clonotypes.

As to this clone: No antigen is known for it.

CDR1 SGHRS and CDR2 YFSETQ come from the germline V gene. The CDR3 spans 18 residues. The V gene lost 3 bases and the J gene lost 0 bases, with 19 bases spanning the gap. Time point specified: week 23, last vaccination. Every vaccine dose comprised 300 ug of mutant IDH1 20-mer peptide plus topical imiquimod. The donors had new WHO grade 3 or 4 astrocytomas; these were IDH1-mutant and ATRX-lost. Assay: immunoSEQ multiplex PCR; the TCRdb copy retains only in-frame clones and omits some. The data contain 60,000 to 85,000 clones, 85% to 90% of them singletons. The clonotype originates from a woman between 45 and 65 years old with glioma. The chain links TRBV5-1 to TRBJ2-1; tentative D call: TRBD2 (6 bases). The sequencing here drew on PBMCs, taken from a glioma patient whose treatment included an IDH1 peptide vaccine. CDR3 nucleotide sequence: TGCGCCAGCAGCTCCCCGCCGAGGGCGGGACCCTCCTACAATGAGCAGTTCTTC. This sequence encodes CASSSPPRAGPSYNEQFF.